This entry lists 15 T cell receptor beta chains sequenced from one sample in a study of T-cell reconstitution after alpha-beta-depleted transplantation in children. Preparing the TCRbeta library involved the use of unique molecular identifiers. TCRdb fed the PCR reads into MiXCR, producing one record per CDR3 protein. The sample shows some 200,000 distinct CDR3 sequences, roughly 15% of them seen only once. Source: PBMCs from the stem cell graft donor, taken from the stem cell graft. The receptors come from a human donor who donated a stem cell graft to a child with acute lymphoblastic leukemia.

This clonotype turned up a few times. J is TRBJ2-5 and V is TRBV3-1; 14 nucleotides line up with TRBD2. V was clipped by 4 bases and J by 1 base; unmatched bases: 2. This CDR3 comprises 16 residues. Germline V gives CDR1 LGHDT, CDR2 YNNKEL (reference sequence). CDR3 protein: CASSRGLAGGQETQYF. The CDR3 nucleotides read TGTGCCAGCAGCCGCGGACTAGCGGGGGGCCAAGAGACCCAGTACTTC.

This clonotype was observed many times. J is TRBJ2-7 and V is TRBV28; TRBD1 might be the D (5 bases). V lost 5 bases and J lost 3, with 17 bases in between. This CDR3 spans 15 amino acids. From germline, CDR1 is MDHEN and CDR2 SYDVKM. The CDR3 region has the DNA TGTGCCAGCAGTCCTGCGGACAAGGCCCACTACGAGCAGTACTTC. It yields the protein CASSPADKAHYEQYF.

This clonotype occurred many times. The chain carries TRBV12-3 or TRBV12-4 and TRBJ2-5; weak D call: TRBD1 (6 bases). The V gene lost 6 bases and the J gene lost 3 bases, with 14 bases spanning the gap. The CDR3 runs to 14 residues. CDR3 residues: CASRSTGSEETQYF. CDR3 nucleotides: TGTGCCAGCAGATCGACAGGTTCGGAAGAGACCCAGTACTTC.

As for this clonotype: A much larger clone lies one base from this, so it may be a read error. The V gene is TRBV6-2 or TRBV6-3, the J gene TRBJ1-5; D is perhaps TRBD1 (6 bases). V shed 4 bases and J shed 1 base, with 17 bases lying between them. This CDR3 has 17 residues. Germline-derived CDR1 and CDR2 are MNHEY and SVGEGT. Here the CDR3 DNA reads TGTGCCAGCAGTTCCGGGGGAACAGGGTGGAGCAATCAGCCCCAGCATTTT. This sequence encodes CASSSGGTGWSNQPQHF.

This clonotype was counted many times. The gene calls are TRBV7-9 and TRBJ2-1, with 9 bases identical to TRBD1. The CDR3 consists of 15 residues. Germline V lookup: CDR1 SEHNR, CDR2 FQNEAQ (reference sequence). The J segment lost 3 bases and the V segment lost 8 bases, leaving 8 bases of the junction unmatched. CDR3 nucleotides: TGTGCCAGCCGCCAGGGACAGGGAGGCTACAATGAGCAGTTCTTC. Encoded protein: CASRQGQGGYNEQFF. The full variable domain, completed using reference TRBV7-9 and TRBJ2-1, is DTGVSQNPRHKITKRGQNVTFRCDPISEHNRLYWYRQTLGQGPEFLTYFQNEAQLEKSRLLSDRFSAERPKGSFSTLEIQRTEQGDSAMYLCASRQGQGGYNEQFFGPGTRLTVL.

This clonotype was detected many times. V is TRBV12-3 or TRBV12-4 and J is TRBJ1-2, with 7 bases identical to TRBD1. This CDR3 comprises 12 residues. With 2 bases clipped from V and 14 bases from J, the junction kept 8 bases outside the gene matches. Here the CDR3 reads CASSLSQGGLTF. The CDR3 DNA sequence: TGTGCCAGCAGTTTAAGTCAGGGGGGACTTACCTTC.

This clonotype was recorded at least ten times. The chain links TRBV20-1 to TRBJ2-7; a possible D gene is TRBD2 (5 bases). V was trimmed by 3 bases and J by 2 bases, leaving 14 bases between them. The CDR3 is 14 residues long. The germline CDR1 and CDR2 sequences are DFQATT and SNEGSKA (reference sequence). The CDR3 DNA is TGCAGTGCTAGGCAAGGACTCGACACCTACGAGCAGTACTTC. This translates into CSARQGLDTYEQYF.

The rearrangement links TRBV10-1 to TRBJ2-7; no clear D gene. Trimming took off 6 bases at V and 0 bases at J, with 15 bases between the two ends. The CDR3 extends over 15 amino acids. The germline CDR1 and CDR2 sequences are WNHNN and SYGVQD (reference sequence). The CDR3 DNA follows: TGCGCCAGCAGCGCTGGGCATACCACCTCCTACGAGCAGTACTTC. Its translation: CASSAGHTTSYEQYF.

This sequence joins TRBV20-1 and TRBJ1-2; no clear D gene. The germline gives CDR1 DFQATT, CDR2 SNEGSKA (reference sequence). Trimming took off 4 bases at V and 8 bases at J, with 26 bases between the two ends. The CDR3 has 16 amino acids. CDR3 loop: CSANAPLSRLRGGYTF. CDR3 bases: TGCAGTGCTAACGCGCCGCTTTCCCGCCTGCGAGGGGGCTACACCTTC.

This clonotype was seen a few times. This chain joins TRBV20-1 and TRBJ2-3; perhaps TRBD2 as D (7 bases). Per germline, CDR1 DFQATT and CDR2 SNEGSKA (reference sequence). The germline V and J ends were trimmed by 5 bases and 4 bases, with 31 bases remaining between them. The CDR3 is 19 residues long. The CDR3 reads CSASIPSGRRGGRADTQYF. Written as DNA, the CDR3 is TGCAGTGCTTCTATACCCTCTGGGCGGAGGGGGGGCAGGGCAGATACGCAGTATTTT.

There are many counts of this clonotype. V gene TRBV5-1 combines with J gene TRBJ2-3; 9 nucleotides line up with TRBD2. The trim removed 0 bases at V and 5 bases at J, leaving 10 bases unmatched. CDR1 is SGHRS, CDR2 YFSETQ, per germline. CDR3 size: 17 residues. The DNA for the CDR3 is TGCGCCAGCAGCTTGGGACTAGCGGTTTCCCTTGGAGATACGCAGTATTTT. Protein product: CASSLGLAVSLGDTQYF.

This clonotype was picked up many times. The rearrangement joins TRBV12-3 or TRBV12-4 to TRBJ1-1; D unresolved. The CDR3 extends over 14 amino acids. The V and J ends lost 2 bases and 6 bases respectively, with 13 bases between them. The CDR3: CASSLPDPGAEAFF. In nucleotides, the CDR3 is TGTGCCAGCAGTTTACCTGACCCTGGGGCTGAAGCTTTCTTT.

This clonotype was counted many times. The gene calls are TRBV5-4 and TRBJ2-2, with a weak D call TRBD2 (6 bases). The CDR3 covers 15 residues. Per the germline V gene, CDR1 is SGHNT and CDR2 is YYREEE (reference sequence). V lost 4 bases and J 0 bases, leaving 10 bases between the germline ends. CDR3 DNA sequence: TGTGCCAGCAGCAGGGACTTAACGAACACCGGGGAGCTGTTTTTT. Encoded protein: CASSRDLTNTGELFF.

The chain carries TRBV20-1 and TRBJ2-1; D not certain. The CDR3 extends over 13 amino acids. The germline V and J ends were trimmed by 7 bases and 13 bases, with 23 bases remaining between them. Germline V gene lookup returns CDR1 DFQATT and CDR2 SNEGSKA (reference sequence). This CDR3 reads CSVGEAWPSAQFF. The DNA of the CDR3 is TGCAGTGTCGGTGAGGCGTGGCCCTCGGCCCAGTTCTTC.

This clonotype was detected many times. The genes are TRBV4-1 and TRBJ1-4; TRBD1 might be the D (6 bases). The CDR3 loop spans 16 amino acids. V lost 2 bases, J lost 4 bases, and 14 bases lay in between. Germline V gene sequence: CDR1 MGHRA, CDR2 YSYEKL. This chain's CDR3 is CASSQPARGNNEKLFF. In DNA, the CDR3 is TGCGCCAGCAGCCAACCGGCTAGGGGGAATAATGAAAAACTGTTTTTT.